This TCR beta chain is from a study of blood T cell repertoires in COVID-19. Looking at the study overall: The cDNA or gDNA used as material had been derived from T cells, B-cell-depleted T cells, or PBMCs.

This CDR3 region has 14 residues. The germline V gene has CDR1 MGHRA and CDR2 YSYEKL. Trimming at V came to 4 bases and at J to 1 base, leaving 3 bases not matched to a gene. TCRdb's copy holds only in-frame clones and misses some; the assay was immunoSEQ multiplex PCR. The sample holds over 350,000 clones; 88% are singletons and the top ten take more than 0.95%. Sequenced: PBMCs or T cells enriched from blood (not recorded which). This chain uses TRBV4-1 with TRBJ2-5; 7 bases match TRBD1. The sequence was obtained from a woman aged 18-29 years who had recovered from COVID-19. The CDR3 nucleotides read TGCGCCAGCAGCCCCTGGGACAGCCAAGAGACCCAGTACTTC. Its protein is CASSPWDSQETQYF.